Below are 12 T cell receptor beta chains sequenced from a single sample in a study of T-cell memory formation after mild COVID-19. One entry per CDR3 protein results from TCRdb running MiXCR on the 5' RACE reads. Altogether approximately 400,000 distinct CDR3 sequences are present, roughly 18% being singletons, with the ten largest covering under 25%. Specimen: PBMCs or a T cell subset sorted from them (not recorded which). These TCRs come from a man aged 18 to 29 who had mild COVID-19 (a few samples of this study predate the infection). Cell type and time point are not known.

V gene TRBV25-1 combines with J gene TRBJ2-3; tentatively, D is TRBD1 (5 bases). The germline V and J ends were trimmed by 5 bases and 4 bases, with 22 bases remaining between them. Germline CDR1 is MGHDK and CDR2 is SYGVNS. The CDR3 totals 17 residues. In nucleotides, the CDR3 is TGTGCCAGCAGTCAGAGGACCGTAGGGGAAGGAGCAGATACGCAGTATTTT. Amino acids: CASSQRTVGEGADTQYF.

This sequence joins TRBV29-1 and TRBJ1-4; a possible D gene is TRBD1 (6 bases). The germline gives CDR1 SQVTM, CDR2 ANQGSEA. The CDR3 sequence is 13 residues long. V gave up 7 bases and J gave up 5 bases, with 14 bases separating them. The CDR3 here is CSASGQLNEKLFF. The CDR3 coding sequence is TGCAGCGCATCCGGACAGCTCAATGAAAAACTGTTTTTT.

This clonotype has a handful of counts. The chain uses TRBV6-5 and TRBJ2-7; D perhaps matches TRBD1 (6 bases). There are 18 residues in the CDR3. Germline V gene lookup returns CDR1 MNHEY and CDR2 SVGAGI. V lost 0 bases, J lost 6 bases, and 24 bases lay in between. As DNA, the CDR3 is TGTGCCAGCAGTTACTCGAGGAATATCAGGACAGCACCCTCCGAGCAGTACTTC. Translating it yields CASSYSRNIRTAPSEQYF.

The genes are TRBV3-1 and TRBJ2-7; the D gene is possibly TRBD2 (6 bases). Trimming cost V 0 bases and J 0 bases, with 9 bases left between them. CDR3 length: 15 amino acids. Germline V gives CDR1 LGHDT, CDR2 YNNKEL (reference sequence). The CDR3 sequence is CASSQDSGDSYEQYF. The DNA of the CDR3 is TGTGCCAGCAGCCAAGACTCGGGGGACTCCTACGAGCAGTACTTC.

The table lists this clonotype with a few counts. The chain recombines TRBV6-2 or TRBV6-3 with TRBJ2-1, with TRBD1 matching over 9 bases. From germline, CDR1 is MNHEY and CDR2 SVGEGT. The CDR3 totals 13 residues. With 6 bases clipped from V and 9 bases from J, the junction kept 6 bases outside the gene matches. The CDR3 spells CASRRQGGSEQFF. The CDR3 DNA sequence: TGTGCCAGCAGAAGACAGGGGGGGAGTGAGCAGTTCTTC.

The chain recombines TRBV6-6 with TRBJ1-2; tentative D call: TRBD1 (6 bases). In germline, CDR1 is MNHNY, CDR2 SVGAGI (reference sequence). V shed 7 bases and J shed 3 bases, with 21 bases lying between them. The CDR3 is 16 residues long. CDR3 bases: TGTGCCAGCACTGGCGGGCCGGGACACATAGACTATGGCTACACCTTC. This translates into CASTGGPGHIDYGYTF.

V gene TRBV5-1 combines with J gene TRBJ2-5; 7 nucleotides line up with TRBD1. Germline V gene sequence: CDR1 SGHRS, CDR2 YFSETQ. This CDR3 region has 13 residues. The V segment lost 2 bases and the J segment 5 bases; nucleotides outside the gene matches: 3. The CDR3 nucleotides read TGCGCCAGCAGCTTACAGGGGATTGAGACCCAGTACTTC. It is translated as CASSLQGIETQYF. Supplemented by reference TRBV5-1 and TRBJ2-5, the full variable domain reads KAGVTQTPRYLIKTRGQQVTLSCSPISGHRSVSWYQQTPGQGLQFLFEYFSETQRNKGNFPGRFSGRQFSNSRSEMNVSTLELGDSALYLCASSLQGIETQYFGPGTRLLVL.

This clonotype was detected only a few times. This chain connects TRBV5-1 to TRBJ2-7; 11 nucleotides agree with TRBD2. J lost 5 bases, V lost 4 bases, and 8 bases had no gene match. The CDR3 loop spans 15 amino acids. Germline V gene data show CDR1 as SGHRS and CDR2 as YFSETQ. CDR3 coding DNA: TGCGCCAGCAGCAGGGGGACTAGCGGTTCAGACGAGCAGTACTTC. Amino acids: CASSRGTSGSDEQYF. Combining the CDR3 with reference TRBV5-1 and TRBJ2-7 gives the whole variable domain KAGVTQTPRYLIKTRGQQVTLSCSPISGHRSVSWYQQTPGQGLQFLFEYFSETQRNKGNFPGRFSGRQFSNSRSEMNVSTLELGDSALYLCASSRGTSGSDEQYFGPGTRLTVT.

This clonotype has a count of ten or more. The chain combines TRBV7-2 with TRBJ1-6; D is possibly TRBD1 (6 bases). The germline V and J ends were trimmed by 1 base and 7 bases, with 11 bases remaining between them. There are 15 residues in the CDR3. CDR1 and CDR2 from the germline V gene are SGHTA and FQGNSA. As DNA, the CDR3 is TGTGCCAGCAGCTTAGTTGGGGGGGCAAATTCACCCCTCCACTTT. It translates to CASSLVGGANSPLHF.

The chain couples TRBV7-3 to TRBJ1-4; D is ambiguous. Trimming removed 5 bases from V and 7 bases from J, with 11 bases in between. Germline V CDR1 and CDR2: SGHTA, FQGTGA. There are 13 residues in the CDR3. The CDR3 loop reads CASSPGPTEKLFF. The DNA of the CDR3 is TGTGCCAGCAGCCCCGGGCCCACTGAAAAACTGTTTTTT.

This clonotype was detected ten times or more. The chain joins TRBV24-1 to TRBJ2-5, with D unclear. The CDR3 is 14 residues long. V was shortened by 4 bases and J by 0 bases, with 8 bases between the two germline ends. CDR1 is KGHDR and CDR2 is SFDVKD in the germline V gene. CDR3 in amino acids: CATSERRDQETQYF. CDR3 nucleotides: TGTGCCACCAGTGAAAGAAGAGACCAAGAGACCCAGTACTTC.

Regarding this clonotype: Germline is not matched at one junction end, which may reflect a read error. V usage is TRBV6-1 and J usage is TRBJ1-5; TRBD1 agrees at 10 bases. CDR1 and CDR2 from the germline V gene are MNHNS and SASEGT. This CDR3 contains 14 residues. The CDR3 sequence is CASSRQGADQPKHF. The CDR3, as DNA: TGTGCCAGCAGCCGACAGGGGGCCGATCAGCCCAAGCATTTT.